A selection of T cell receptor beta chains follows, all from one sample in a study of cytomegalovirus exposure and HLA in healthy donors. Clones were sequenced by immunoSEQ multiplex PCR, and TCRdb holds only the in-frame ones, with some missing. The sample shows some 290,000 clones, approximately 85% of them seen only once. The sequenced sample consisted of PBMCs. These receptors were taken from a man younger than 40 in good health and CMV-seronegative. The CDR3 runs from the conserved cysteine through the conserved F or W. D genes are given only for firm matches. Clone size, where shown, is once, few, many, or a class for clones that have expanded.

TRBJ1-2 TRBV5-1 NA NA CASSLGQGLYGYTF TGCGCCAGCAGTCTGGGGCAGGGCTTGTATGGCTACACCTTC
TRBJ1-4 TRBV7-9 TRBD1 NA CASSLLAGTAGEKLFF TGTGCCAGCAGCCTCCTAGCCGGGACAGCAGGTGAAAAACTGTTTTTT
TRBJ2-7 TRBV11-2 NA NA CASSLGSGTYEQYF TGTGCCAGCAGCTTAGGGTCCGGGACCTACGAGCAGTACTTC
TRBJ2-3 TRBV7-6 NA NA CASSLDRATQYF TGTGCCAGCAGCTTAGACCGAGCTACGCAGTATTTT
TRBJ2-2 TRBV14 TRBD1 NA CASSHLENRGWTGELFF TGTGCCAGCAGCCATTTAGAGAACAGGGGATGGACCGGGGAGCTGTTTTTT
TRBJ1-6 TRBV6-6 TRBD1 NA CASSYSGQDNSPLHF TGTGCCAGCAGTTACTCGGGACAGGATAATTCACCCCTCCACTTT
TRBJ2-7 TRBV4-2 TRBD1 NA CASSYERTGFYEQYF TGTGCCAGCAGCTATGAAAGGACAGGTTTCTACGAGCAGTACTTC
TRBJ2-7 TRBV11-2 TRBD2 NA CASSSYGGPGLDFYEQYF TGTGCCAGCAGCTCCTATGGAGGCCCGGGACTAGATTTCTACGAGCAGTACTTC
TRBJ2-2 TRBV7-9 NA NA CAGGRSDTGELFF TGTGCCGGAGGCAGGTCGGACACCGGGGAGCTGTTTTTT
TRBJ1-2 TRBV7-2 NA few CASSLFPGDETANYGYTF TGTGCCAGCAGCTTATTCCCAGGGGACGAAACTGCTAACTATGGCTACACCTTC
TRBJ1-5 TRBV7-2 TRBD1 NA CASSYGTGGRQPQHF TGTGCCAGCAGCTACGGGACAGGGGGCAGGCAGCCCCAGCATTTT
TRBJ1-2 TRBV4-1 TRBD1 NA CASSQLHRDSFNYGYTF TGCGCCAGCAGCCAACTGCACCGGGACAGCTTTAACTATGGCTACACCTTC
TRBJ2-7 TRBV25-1 NA NA CASSAAGLYTGEQYF TGTGCCAGCAGTGCCGCGGGCCTCTACACGGGAGAGCAGTACTTC
TRBJ1-1 TRBV5-4 NA NA CASSLTGSPEAFF TGTGCCAGCAGCTTAACAGGGTCGCCTGAAGCTTTCTTT
TRBJ2-1 TRBV9 TRBD2 NA CASSDKLAGRGNEQFF TGTGCCAGCAGCGACAAACTAGCGGGGAGGGGCAATGAGCAGTTCTTC
TRBJ2-2 TRBV10-2 TRBD1 NA CASIMTGTGMAGELFF TGCGCCAGCATTATGACCGGGACAGGGATGGCCGGGGAGCTGTTTTTT
TRBJ2-1 TRBV10-1 TRBD2 NA CASSERPGLAGVDDEQFF TGCGCCAGCAGTGAGAGGCCGGGACTAGCGGGGGTTGACGATGAGCAGTTCTTC
TRBJ2-7 TRBV9 NA NA CASSVTGGYVKDEQYF TGTGCCAGCAGCGTTACAGGAGGGTACGTGAAGGACGAGCAGTACTTC
TRBJ1-5 TRBV6-6 TRBD1 once CASSGGQEYQPQHF TGTGCCAGCAGTGGGGGACAGGAGTATCAGCCCCAGCATTTT
TRBJ2-2 TRBV9 NA few CASSPAAVGELFF TGTGCCAGCTCCCCAGCGGCAGTCGGGGAGCTGTTTTTT
TRBJ1-3 TRBV5-1 NA NA CASSYEGNLRNTIYF TGCGCCAGCAGCTATGAGGGAAACCTGAGAAACACCATATATTTT
TRBJ2-7 TRBV4-3 NA NA CASSQDLESNEQYF TGCGCCAGCAGCCAAGACTTAGAATCGAACGAGCAGTACTTC
TRBJ1-1 TRBV11-2 NA NA CASSRGKTEAFF TGTGCCAGCAGCCGCGGGAAGACTGAAGCTTTCTTT
TRBJ2-4 TRBV11-2 NA NA CASSLDRVPKNIQYF TGTGCCAGCAGCTTAGACAGGGTCCCCAAAAACATTCAGTACTTC
TRBJ1-2 TRBV7-9 TRBD1 NA CASSFSDRVNYGYTF TGTGCCAGCAGCTTCTCGGACAGGGTCAACTATGGCTACACCTTC
TRBJ2-7 TRBV7-8 TRBD2 NA CASSLVGVAGRSEQYF TGTGCCAGCAGCTTAGTTGGGGTAGCGGGGAGGAGCGAGCAGTACTTC
TRBJ1-2 TRBV27 TRBD1 NA CASSLGGTGGGYGYTF TGTGCCAGCAGTTTAGGCGGGACAGGGGGAGGCTATGGCTACACCTTC
TRBJ2-3 TRBV5-6 NA once CASSPGPGTRADTQYF TGTGCCAGCAGCCCCGGTCCCGGGACACGGGCAGATACGCAGTATTTT
TRBJ2-5 TRBV5-1 TRBD1 NA CASSYGTGGETQYF TGCGCCAGCAGCTACGGGACAGGGGGAGAGACCCAGTACTTC
TRBJ2-2 TRBV19 TRBD1 NA CASRGTGGESSGELFF TGTGCCAGTAGAGGCACAGGGGGCGAGTCGTCCGGGGAGCTGTTTTTT
TRBJ2-7 TRBV5-1 TRBD1 NA CASAPTGSYEQYF TGCGCCAGCGCCCCGACAGGGTCCTACGAGCAGTACTTC
TRBJ2-5 TRBV29-1 NA once CSVEGTGYF TGCAGCGTTGAAGGAACGGGGTACTTC
TRBJ1-4 TRBV9 NA NA CASSVAATNEKLFF TGTGCCAGCAGCGTAGCGGCAACTAATGAAAAACTGTTTTTT
TRBJ2-7 TRBV19 NA NA CASSIGQGYEQYF TGTGCCAGTAGTATCGGGCAGGGTTACGAGCAGTACTTC
TRBJ2-5 TRBV15 NA NA CATSRRQYQETQYF TGTGCCACCAGCAGAAGACAATACCAAGAGACCCAGTACTTC
TRBJ1-1 TRBV4-1 NA NA CASSQDTRTEAFF TGCGCCAGCAGCCAAGATACGAGGACTGAAGCTTTCTTT
TRBJ1-5 TRBV27 TRBD1 NA CASCDRVGQPQHF TGTGCCAGCTGTGACAGGGTGGGACAGCCCCAGCATTTT
TRBJ2-3 TRBV6-1 TRBD2 NA CATRRTSGGADTQYF TGTGCCACCCGAAGGACTAGCGGGGGTGCAGATACGCAGTATTTT
TRBJ2-3 TRBV11-2 TRBD2 NA CASSPRGGRDTQYF TGTGCCAGCAGCCCGCGGGGGGGCCGCGATACGCAGTATTTT
TRBJ2-1 TRBV5-1 TRBD2 once CASSPSGGGGAHEQFF TGCGCCAGCAGCCCTTCTGGGGGCGGGGGGGCCCATGAGCAGTTCTTC
TRBJ1-4 TRBV7-9 NA NA CASSSGVGYSGEKLFF TGTGCCAGCAGCTCGGGGGTTGGGTATAGTGGTGAAAAACTGTTTTTT
TRBJ2-3 TRBV12-2 NA NA CASRPGWVLTQYF TGTGCAAGTCGCCCGGGGTGGGTTCTAACGCAGTATTTT
TRBJ2-7 TRBV19 TRBD2 NA CASSMFGTSGVYEQYF TGTGCCAGTAGTATGTTTGGGACTAGCGGGGTTTACGAGCAGTACTTC
TRBJ2-3 TRBV5-1 NA many CASKGGTVTDTQYF TGCGCCAGCAAAGGGGGGACAGTCACAGATACGCAGTATTTT
TRBJ2-7 TRBV4-1 TRBD1 NA CASSQPGQGHFEQYF TGCGCCAGCAGCCAACCGGGACAGGGGCACTTTGAGCAGTACTTC
TRBJ2-5 TRBV15 TRBD1 NA CATSRVPGTGEETQYF TGTGCCACCAGCAGAGTTCCAGGGACAGGGGAAGAGACCCAGTACTTC
TRBJ2-5 TRBV30 NA NA CAWSRQSPGGETQYF TGTGCCTGGAGTCGACAGAGTCCCGGCGGAGAGACCCAGTACTTC
TRBJ2-3 TRBV13 NA NA CASSAFLGGEYTDTQYF TGTGCCAGCAGCGCATTCTTAGGGGGGGAGTACACAGATACGCAGTATTTT
TRBJ2-5 TRBV2 NA NA CASKRDQETQYF TGTGCCAGCAAGCGAGATCAAGAGACCCAGTACTTC
TRBJ1-2 TRBV19 TRBD1 NA CASSPWTGLGYTF TGTGCCAGTAGTCCTTGGACAGGGCTTGGCTACACCTTC
TRBJ2-7 TRBV2 TRBD1 NA CASSEWGQGDYEQYF TGTGCCAGCAGTGAGTGGGGACAGGGCGACTACGAGCAGTACTTC
TRBJ2-3 TRBV15 TRBD2 NA CATSRDFGTSPFTDTQYF TGTGCCACCAGCAGAGATTTTGGGACTAGCCCCTTCACAGATACGCAGTATTTT
TRBJ2-3 TRBV5-1 NA NA CASSLAVRGTTDTQYF TGCGCCAGCAGCTTGGCCGTCAGGGGAACTACAGATACGCAGTATTTT
TRBJ1-2 TRBV5-4 NA NA CASSLERVSYGYTF TGTGCCAGCAGCTTGGAACGGGTTTCATATGGCTACACCTTC
TRBJ2-2 TRBV19 NA NA CASSISGGTNTGELFF TGTGCCAGTAGTATCTCGGGCGGGACGAACACCGGGGAGCTGTTTTTT